This T cell receptor (beta chain) was identified in a study of human T cells and chemical hapten exposure. TCRdb re-derived calls from the RACE reads in MiXCR, one entry per CDR3 protein. Of 50,000 to 80,000 distinct CDR3 sequences in the sample, approximately 11% were seen once. The CDR3 is made up of 16 amino acids. The germline CDR1 and CDR2 sequences are DFQATT and SNEGSKA (reference sequence). V was clipped by 2 bases and J by 8 bases; unmatched bases: 9. Described time point: patch test 3, about 24 weeks after DPC sensitization. Regarding treatment: therapeutic diphenylcyclopropenone sensitization with weekly scalp DPC. This clonotype was picked up many times.

This sequence joins TRBV20-1 and TRBJ2-3; 14 nucleotides line up with TRBD2. The receptor's source is a woman in her 30s with alopecia areata. Some clones in this sample may be carry-over from other donors' samples. The sample was whole blood, taken in connection with sensitization to the hapten diphenylcyclopropenone (DPC). The CDR3 region is CSARPGLAGVLSTQYF. CDR3 nucleotides: TGCAGTGCTAGACCGGGACTAGCGGGGGTATTGAGTACGCAGTATTTT.